A single sample is the source of the 10 T cell receptor beta chains below, sequenced in a study of blood T cells in healthy people across ages. A J-beta primer mix and a sample-barcoded 5' primer were used in a second PCR of roughly 7 to 12 cycles. One entry per CDR3 protein, called by TCRdb with MiXCR from the 5' RACE reads. This sample has under 800,000 distinct CDR3 sequences, with roughly 21% found just once. The sequencing sample was made of blood. All receptors derive from a man aged 70 or older in good health.

In this sample, this clonotype turned up a few times. The chain joins TRBV7-9 to TRBJ2-7, with 9 bases identical to TRBD2. CDR1 is SEHNR and CDR2 is FQNEAQ in the germline V gene (reference sequence). Losses at the gene ends were 6 bases for V and 3 bases for J; bases not matched to a gene: 9. The CDR3 spans 15 residues. CDR3 DNA sequence: TGTGCCAGCAGTAAAGGGACTAGCAGTAACTACGAGCAGTACTTC. This encodes CASSKGTSSNYEQYF. The variable domain in full, with the rest retrieved from reference TRBV7-9 and TRBJ2-7, is DTGVSQNPRHKITKRGQNVTFRCDPISEHNRLYWYRQTLGQGPEFLTYFQNEAQLEKSRLLSDRFSAERPKGSFSTLEIQRTEQGDSAMYLCASSKGTSSNYEQYFGPGTRLTVT.

On this clonotype itself: The junction shows a germline mismatch at one end, possibly a read error. The CDR3 sequence is CASSGTGIARTDMQYF. As DNA, the CDR3 is TGTGCCAGCAGTGGCACGGGAATAGCCCGCACAGATATGCAGTATTTT. The genes are TRBV12-3 or TRBV12-4 and TRBJ2-3, with D possibly matching TRBD2 (5 bases). The CDR3 has 16 amino acids.

This clonotype was counted a few times. The chain uses TRBV13 and TRBJ2-4; 10 bases are shared with TRBD2. V lost 6 bases to trimming and J lost 8 bases; unmatched junction nucleotides: 13. The CDR3 is made up of 16 amino acids. Germline-derived CDR1 and CDR2 are PRHDT and FYEKMQ (reference sequence). The chain's CDR3 is CASSPQGASGSHIQYF. The DNA for the CDR3 is TGTGCCAGCAGTCCCCAGGGGGCTAGCGGGAGCCACATTCAGTACTTC.

This chain connects TRBV6-6 to TRBJ2-7, with 7 bases matching TRBD2. Per germline, CDR1 MNHNY and CDR2 SVGAGI (reference sequence). CDR3 size: 16 residues. J gave up 2 bases and V 2 bases, and 9 bases lay outside the gene matches. CDR3 loop: CASSYLMGGSAYEQYF. CDR3 bases: TGTGCCAGCAGTTACCTGATGGGGGGGTCCGCCTACGAGCAGTACTTC.

The chain combines TRBV6-5 with TRBJ2-7; perhaps TRBD1 as D (5 bases). The V gene's germline CDR1 is MNHEY and CDR2 SVGAGI. The ends were cut back, 6 bases at V and 2 bases at J, with 11 bases in the middle. The CDR3 spans 13 residues. In DNA, the CDR3 is TGTGCCAGCAGGGACATCGCAGCCTACGAGCAGTACTTC. It translates to CASRDIAAYEQYF.

This clonotype has a handful of counts. The rearrangement links TRBV9 to TRBJ2-1, with a possible D match to TRBD2 (5 bases). This CDR3 is 18 amino acids long. Germline CDR1 and CDR2: SGDLS and YYNGEE. V lost 0 bases, J lost 4 bases, and 20 bases lay in between. CDR3 sequence (DNA): TGTGCCAGCAGCGTAGTTGGTAGCGACATTCCCCATTACAATGAGCAGTTCTTC. It codes for CASSVVGSDIPHYNEQFF.

The V call is TRBV5-1, the J call TRBJ2-5; weak D call: TRBD2 (5 bases). Germline CDR1 reads SGHRS; CDR2 reads YFSETQ. Deletions cut 0 bases from V and 5 bases from J, with 17 bases between. This CDR3 spans 16 amino acids. The CDR3 region is CASSLALGTRTETQYF. Written as DNA, the CDR3 is TGCGCCAGCAGCTTGGCGCTAGGCACTAGAACGGAGACCCAGTACTTC.

This clonotype was counted only a few times. The CDR3 is CASSVTAGSTDTQYF. CDR3 in DNA: TGTGCCAGCAGCGTAACAGCGGGAAGCACAGATACGCAGTATTTT. The chain links TRBV9 to TRBJ2-3; 7 bases align to TRBD2. This CDR3 comprises 15 residues. From germline, CDR1 is SGDLS and CDR2 YYNGEE. The junction had 2 bases not matched to a gene; V was cut back by 1 base and J by 0 bases.

The V gene is TRBV4-3, the J gene TRBJ2-3; 8 nucleotides line up with TRBD1. The V and J ends lost 5 bases and 2 bases, in that order; junction bases with no gene match: 9. CDR1 and CDR2 (germline): LGHNA, YSLEER. The CDR3 has 16 residues. CDR3 DNA sequence: TGCGCCAGCAGCATCAACACAGGGGGACCCACAGATACGCAGTATTTT. Translating it yields CASSINTGGPTDTQYF.

CDR3 sequence reads: CASRKNRGEQPQHF. Written as DNA, the CDR3 is TGTGCCAGCAGAAAGAACAGGGGAGAACAGCCCCAGCATTTT. The chain uses TRBV28 and TRBJ1-5; 7 positions agree with TRBD1. Germline trimming cut 6 bases from V and 7 bases from J; bases unmatched to any gene: 9. Germline CDR1 and CDR2: MDHEN and SYDVKM. The CDR3 consists of 14 residues. Together with reference TRBV28 and TRBJ1-5, the CDR3 gives the full variable domain: DVKVTQSSRYLVKRTGEKVFLECVQDMDHENMFWYRQDPGLGLRLIYFSYDVKMKEKGDIPEGYSVSREKKERFSLILESASTNQTSMYLCASRKNRGEQPQHFGDGTRLSIL.